These T cell receptor beta chains were read from a single sample in a study of neurological immune-mediated disorders. TCRdb re-derived calls from the 5' RACE reads in MiXCR, one entry per CDR3 protein. Of fewer than 20,000 distinct CDR3 sequences listed, 14% to 15% are singletons. What was sequenced was PBMCs. The source of these receptors is a man aged 60 to 75 with HTLV-1-associated myelopathy (HAM/TSP). Each CDR3 is given with its conserved first and last residue. The order of the fields is V gene, clone size, D gene, J gene, CDR3 protein, CDR3 DNA. The D gene is left open where the match is weak. The size field is filled for only some rows; it gives once, few, many or a size class.

V: TRBV4-2
size: many
D: -
J: TRBJ1-1
CDR3: CASSQETGGGTEAFF
DNA: TGTGCCAGCAGCCAAGAGACAGGAGGTGGCACTGAAGCTTTCTTT

V: TRBV15
size: many
D: -
J: TRBJ1-4
CDR3: CATSRDRGRGSEKLFF
DNA: TGTGCCACCAGCAGAGACAGGGGCCGCGGATCTGAAAAACTGTTTTTT

V: TRBV20-1
size: many
D: -
J: TRBJ1-4
CDR3: CSARDFTGNEKLFF
DNA: TGCAGTGCTAGAGACTTCACAGGGAATGAAAAACTGTTTTTT

V: TRBV5-5
size: medium-sized
D: TRBD2
J: TRBJ2-2
CDR3: CASSLVAGTGELFF
DNA: TGTGCCAGCAGCTTGGTAGCGGGCACCGGGGAGCTGTTTTTT

V: TRBV11-3
size: many
D: TRBD2
J: TRBJ2-5
CDR3: CASSSRLAGGPRETQYF
DNA: TGTGCCAGCAGCTCAAGACTAGCGGGGGGTCCTCGGGAGACCCAGTACTTC

V: TRBV5-1
size: many
D: -
J: TRBJ1-2
CDR3: CASSLARTAYGYTF
DNA: TGCGCCAGCAGCTTGGCCCGTACGGCTTATGGCTACACCTTC

V: TRBV5-1
size: many
D: TRBD2
J: TRBJ2-3
CDR3: CASRTSGTTDTQYF
DNA: TGCGCCAGCAGGACTAGCGGTACCACAGATACGCAGTATTTT

V: TRBV24-1
size: many
D: -
J: TRBJ2-1
CDR3: CATSDSGISNEQFF
DNA: TGTGCCACCAGTGATTCCGGGATTTCCAATGAGCAGTTCTTC

V: TRBV5-1
size: many
D: TRBD1
J: TRBJ1-4
CDR3: CASSLKTGREEKLFF
DNA: TGCGCCAGCAGCTTGAAGACAGGGAGGGAGGAAAAACTGTTTTTT

V: TRBV5-1
size: many
D: TRBD1
J: TRBJ1-2
CDR3: CASSLEGQNYGYTF
DNA: TGCGCCAGCAGCTTGGAGGGACAGAACTATGGCTACACCTTC

V: TRBV3-1
size: many
D: TRBD1
J: TRBJ1-1
CDR3: CASSRQGLGTEAFF
DNA: TGTGCCAGCAGCCGACAGGGCCTAGGCACTGAAGCTTTCTTT

V: TRBV20-1
size: many
D: -
J: TRBJ2-7
CDR3: CSARGETAYEQYF
DNA: TGCAGTGCTAGAGGAGAGACAGCCTACGAGCAGTACTTC

V: TRBV28
size: many
D: -
J: TRBJ1-2
CDR3: CASSPYAGASPSSYYGYTF
DNA: TGTGCCAGCAGTCCCTACGCGGGGGCCAGCCCTTCCTCCTACTATGGCTACACCTTC

V: TRBV2
size: once
D: TRBD1
J: TRBJ2-7
CDR3: CASSYTGTGSEQYF
DNA: TGTGCCAGCAGTTACACCGGGACAGGGTCCGAGCAGTACTTC

V: TRBV10-3
size: many
D: -
J: TRBJ1-1
CDR3: CAITGSGTEAFF
DNA: TGTGCCATCACGGGTAGCGGCACTGAAGCTTTCTTT

V: TRBV5-6
size: many
D: TRBD2
J: TRBJ2-5
CDR3: CASSSGLAGETQYF
DNA: TGTGCCAGCAGCTCCGGACTAGCGGGGGAGACCCAGTACTTC

V: TRBV7-9
size: many
D: TRBD1
J: TRBJ2-2
CDR3: CASSFNRQGTGELFF
DNA: TGTGCCAGCAGCTTCAACCGACAGGGGACCGGGGAGCTGTTTTTT

V: TRBV5-5
size: many
D: -
J: TRBJ1-3
CDR3: CASSFRGDSSGNTIYF
DNA: TGTGCCAGCAGCTTTCGAGGGGATAGCTCTGGAAACACCATATATTTT

V: TRBV10-3
size: many
D: TRBD1
J: TRBJ2-7
CDR3: CAIRTGALSYEQYF
DNA: TGTGCCATCAGGACAGGGGCCCTATCCTACGAGCAGTACTTC

V: TRBV5-1
size: many
D: TRBD1
J: TRBJ2-7
CDR3: CASSLFIDRGPYEQYF
DNA: TGCGCCAGCAGTCTTTTCATTGACAGGGGCCCCTACGAGCAGTACTTC

V: TRBV28
size: -
D: -
J: TRBJ2-1
CDR3: CASRGGFNEQFF
DNA: TGTGCCAGCAGGGGCGGTTTTAATGAGCAGTTCTTC

V: TRBV27
size: medium-sized
D: -
J: TRBJ1-1
CDR3: CASKDDKNTEAFF
DNA: TGTGCCAGCAAAGACGACAAGAACACTGAAGCTTTCTTT

V: TRBV5-1
size: -
D: TRBD1
J: TRBJ2-5
CDR3: CASSSPGQRETQYF
DNA: TGCGCCAGCAGCTCCCCGGGACAGAGGGAGACCCAGTACTTC

V: TRBV7-9
size: many
D: -
J: TRBJ1-4
CDR3: CASSLGTAEEKLFF
DNA: TGTGCCAGCAGCTTAGGGACAGCAGAGGAAAAACTGTTTTTT

V: TRBV30
size: few
D: -
J: TRBJ2-7
CDR3: CAWTEGDIPPYEQYF
DNA: TGTGCCTGGACTGAAGGGGACATACCGCCCTACGAGCAGTACTTC

V: TRBV5-1
size: many
D: TRBD1
J: TRBJ1-1
CDR3: CASSSRGLEAFF
DNA: TGCGCCAGCAGCTCCAGGGGGCTTGAAGCTTTCTTT

V: TRBV7-2
size: many
D: -
J: TRBJ2-5
CDR3: CASSARGVWSETQYF
DNA: TGTGCCAGCAGCGCAAGGGGGGTCTGGTCTGAGACCCAGTACTTC

V: TRBV20-1
size: many
D: -
J: TRBJ2-5
CDR3: CSARDSRGREETQYF
DNA: TGCAGTGCTAGAGATTCGCGGGGAAGGGAAGAGACCCAGTACTTC

V: TRBV6-5
size: many
D: -
J: TRBJ1-1
CDR3: CASSYQGRTEAFF
DNA: TGTGCCAGCAGTTACCAGGGAAGAACTGAAGCTTTCTTT

V: TRBV20-1
size: many
D: -
J: TRBJ1-5
CDR3: CSARADSWNQPQHF
DNA: TGCAGTGCTAGGGCGGATTCGTGGAATCAGCCCCAGCATTTT

V: TRBV9
size: many
D: -
J: TRBJ1-1
CDR3: CASSRRLNTEAFF
DNA: TGTGCCAGCAGCCGGCGGTTGAACACTGAAGCTTTCTTT

V: TRBV12-3/TRBV12-4
size: medium-sized
D: TRBD1
J: TRBJ1-4
CDR3: CASSFTGGGSEKLFF
DNA: TGTGCCAGCAGTTTCACAGGGGGAGGGAGCGAAAAACTGTTTTTT

V: TRBV5-1
size: many
D: TRBD1
J: TRBJ1-1
CDR3: CASRGSQGVNTEAFF
DNA: TGCGCCAGCCGTGGCTCCCAGGGGGTGAACACTGAAGCTTTCTTT

V: TRBV7-9
size: many
D: TRBD1
J: TRBJ2-7
CDR3: CASSLLGGQGAHEQYF
DNA: TGTGCCAGCAGCTTATTAGGAGGACAGGGAGCGCACGAGCAGTACTTC

V: TRBV27
size: many
D: -
J: TRBJ1-4
CDR3: CASSLDPRSKLFF
DNA: TGTGCCAGCAGTCTAGACCCGCGGTCCAAACTGTTTTTT

V: TRBV7-2
size: many
D: -
J: TRBJ2-7
CDR3: CASSPPATIPQQYF
DNA: TGTGCCAGCAGCCCCCCTGCCACAATACCCCAGCAGTACTTC

V: TRBV14
size: many
D: -
J: TRBJ2-2
CDR3: CASSQAWNTGELFF
DNA: TGTGCCAGCAGCCAAGCGTGGAACACCGGGGAGCTGTTTTTT

V: TRBV6-2/TRBV6-3
size: many
D: -
J: TRBJ1-1
CDR3: CASSQNLDAFF
DNA: TGTGCCAGCAGCCAAAACCTCGATGCTTTCTTT

V: TRBV3-1
size: many
D: -
J: TRBJ1-4
CDR3: CASSQDRRSNEKLFF
DNA: TGTGCCAGCAGCCAAGATCGGCGGTCTAATGAAAAACTGTTTTTT

V: TRBV2
size: many
D: TRBD1
J: TRBJ2-7
CDR3: CASSVNRGPEQYF
DNA: TGTGCCAGCAGTGTAAACAGGGGGCCCGAGCAGTACTTC